This is a list of T cell receptor beta chains from one sample in a study of cytomegalovirus exposure and HLA in healthy donors. Generated by immunoSEQ multiplex PCR, the TCRdb table keeps only in-frame clones and is missing some. The sample records 200,000 to 250,000 clones, 70% to 85% being singletons. Sequencing input: PBMCs. The receptor source for this set is a girl aged 2-9 years in good health and CMV-seronegative. Both conserved end residues are part of each CDR3. The D gene is left open where the match is weak. Rows may omit the clone size; those that give it use once, few, many or a size class.

d_gene	abundance	v_gene	j_gene	CDR3nt	CDR3aa
NA	NA	TRBV13	TRBJ2-6	TGTGCCAGCAGCTTAAGTACAGGCACCGCCGGTGGGGCCAACGTCCTGACTTTC	CASSLSTGTAGGANVLTF
TRBD1	NA	TRBV25-1	TRBJ2-2	TGTGCCAGCAGTGAAGCCCCGGGACAGCAAACGAACACCGGGGAGCTGTTTTTT	CASSEAPGQQTNTGELFF
TRBD2	few	TRBV7-9	TRBJ2-1	TGTGCCAGCAGCTTACCGGGTAGCGGGTACAATGAGCAGTTCTTC	CASSLPGSGYNEQFF
TRBD1	once	TRBV6-6	TRBJ2-7	TGTGCCAGCAGATCCCGGACAGGCCCTGACGAGCAGTACTTC	CASRSRTGPDEQYF
NA	NA	TRBV6-5	TRBJ1-6	TGTGCCAGCAGTTACGGGGGCAACTATGGCAATTCACCCCTCCACTTT	CASSYGGNYGNSPLHF
TRBD2	NA	TRBV7-4	TRBJ2-5	TGTGCCAGCAGCTTAGTTCTAGCGGGGGAGAAAGAGACCCAGTACTTC	CASSLVLAGEKETQYF
TRBD2	NA	TRBV5-1	TRBJ2-3	TGCGCCAGCAGCTTGGGTGCGGGGGGGTCAGATACGCAGTATTTT	CASSLGAGGSDTQYF
NA	NA	TRBV2	TRBJ1-1	TGTGCCAGCAGCGACCTTCGGCAGGCAGGGTTGGGTTTCTTT	CASSDLRQAGLGFF
NA	NA	TRBV11-2	TRBJ1-1	TGTGCCAGCAGCTCTCGTCTGACTGAAGCTTTCTTT	CASSSRLTEAFF
TRBD2	NA	TRBV5-6	TRBJ2-7	TGTGCCAGCAGCTTAATCAGAGCGGGACCCTCCTACGAGCAGTACTTC	CASSLIRAGPSYEQYF
TRBD1	NA	TRBV7-7	TRBJ2-2	TGTGCCAGCAGCTCGAGACAGGGGAACACCGGGGAGCTGTTTTTT	CASSSRQGNTGELFF
TRBD2	NA	TRBV15	TRBJ2-1	TGTGCCACCAGCAGAGGCGGGGGGGCGAGTAATGAGCAGTTCTTC	CATSRGGGASNEQFF
TRBD2	once	TRBV12-5	TRBJ2-3	TGTGCTAGTGAGATCGAGCGGGGGGTTACAGATACGCAGTATTTT	CASEIERGVTDTQYF
NA	NA	TRBV25-1	TRBJ2-7	TGTGCCAGCAGTGGGGGTGACAGGTTAGATTACGAGCAGTACTTC	CASSGGDRLDYEQYF
NA	NA	TRBV5-1	TRBJ2-7	TGCGCCAGCATCCCTGGGCCTAGCGTAGACTACGAGCAGTACTTC	CASIPGPSVDYEQYF
TRBD1	NA	TRBV27	TRBJ1-1	TGTGCCAGCAGGCGGACAGGGGCGGGCACTGAAGCTTTCTTT	CASRRTGAGTEAFF
NA	NA	TRBV10-2	TRBJ2-1	TGCGCCAGCAGTGAGTACGAACACCGGGGGGAGCAGTTCTTC	CASSEYEHRGEQFF
NA	NA	TRBV7-9	TRBJ1-1	TGTGCCAGCAGCTTAGGGCTTGCCACTGAAGCTTTCTTT	CASSLGLATEAFF
NA	NA	TRBV19	TRBJ1-5	TGTGCCAGTAGTAAAGCGGGACAATACTCAAATCAGCCCCAGCATTTT	CASSKAGQYSNQPQHF
TRBD2	NA	TRBV7-6	TRBJ2-3	TGTGCCAGCAGCTTAAGCGGGGGGACAGATACGCAGTATTTT	CASSLSGGTDTQYF
TRBD1	NA	TRBV5-4	TRBJ1-1	TGTGCCAGCAGCTTATACAGGGGCCCCGGGGCTTTCTTT	CASSLYRGPGAFF
NA	NA	TRBV27	TRBJ1-2	TGTGCCAGCAGAGAAGGCGGGACCTATGGCTACACCTTC	CASREGGTYGYTF
NA	NA	TRBV12-5	TRBJ2-3	TGTGCTAGTGGTTTCGCCACAGCAGATACGCAGTATTTT	CASGFATADTQYF
NA	NA	TRBV27	TRBJ1-1	TGTGCCAGCAGTCCCCGACCGGGGGGCCCTGAAGCTTTCTTT	CASSPRPGGPEAFF
NA	once	TRBV7-6	TRBJ2-5	TGTGCCAGCAGCATACCCCTGACGGGGGAGACCCAGTACTTC	CASSIPLTGETQYF
NA	NA	TRBV14	TRBJ1-3	TGTGCCAGCAGCCACATTGAGGCGAGACTTCGCTCTGGAAACACCATATATTTT	CASSHIEARLRSGNTIYF
NA	NA	TRBV5-6	TRBJ2-7	TGTGCCAGCAGCTTGGATCGGCAGCAGGTGTACTTC	CASSLDRQQVYF
TRBD1	NA	TRBV18	TRBJ1-2	TGTGCCAGCTCACCCGGACAGGCTTCTAACTATGGCTACACCTTC	CASSPGQASNYGYTF
NA	NA	TRBV7-9	TRBJ1-2	TGTGCCAGCAGCCCCTCATCGGGAGGGGAGATAGACTATGGCTACACCTTC	CASSPSSGGEIDYGYTF
NA	NA	TRBV6-1	TRBJ2-5	TGTGCCAGCAGCCCCCACTCTCTCCACCAAGAGACCCAGTACTTC	CASSPHSLHQETQYF
NA	NA	TRBV9	TRBJ1-4	TGTGCCAGCAGCGTTGCAGGAGGATATGAAAAACTGTTTTTT	CASSVAGGYEKLFF
TRBD2	few	TRBV10-1	TRBJ2-1	TGCGCCAGCAGTGAGGCCAGCGGGAGGCTACATGAGCAGTTCTTC	CASSEASGRLHEQFF
TRBD1	once	TRBV9	TRBJ2-1	TGTGCCAGCAGCGTAAACCCGGGCAGGGGGCGCGGGTACAATGAGCAGTTCTTC	CASSVNPGRGRGYNEQFF
TRBD1	NA	TRBV9	TRBJ1-2	TGTGCCAGCGGGACAGGGGGCTATGGCTACACCTTC	CASGTGGYGYTF
TRBD2	NA	TRBV19	TRBJ2-3	TGTGCCAGTAGGGGACTAGCGGGCACAGATACGCAGTATTTT	CASRGLAGTDTQYF
TRBD2	NA	TRBV6-5	TRBJ2-1	TGTGCCAGCAGTTACGAGCGGGGGGCTTACAATGAGCAGTTCTTC	CASSYERGAYNEQFF
TRBD1	NA	TRBV13	TRBJ1-6	TGTGCCAGCAGCCTACGCACAACGGACAGGGGGCTCTCACCCCTCCACTTT	CASSLRTTDRGLSPLHF
NA	NA	TRBV6-1	TRBJ2-1	TGTGCCAGCAGTGAGGTCGGTGAGCAGTTCTTC	CASSEVGEQFF
NA	NA	TRBV6-4	TRBJ1-1	TGTGCCAGCAGGACAGAAACTGAAGCTTTCTTT	CASRTETEAFF
TRBD1	NA	TRBV29-1	TRBJ2-3	TGCAGCGTGGACAGGGGAACAGATACGCAGTATTTT	CSVDRGTDTQYF
NA	NA	TRBV2	TRBJ2-7	TGTGCCAGTCAGGGCTCCGCCTACGAGCAGTACTTC	CASQGSAYEQYF
TRBD1	few	TRBV2	TRBJ1-4	TGTGCCAGCAGCCGGACAGGGACTGAAAAACTGTTTTTT	CASSRTGTEKLFF
TRBD1	NA	TRBV7-9	TRBJ1-2	TGTGCCAGCAGCTTACAGGGGGCATCGGGAGGCTACACCTTC	CASSLQGASGGYTF
NA	NA	TRBV5-6	TRBJ2-3	TGTGCCAGCAGCTTTAAACGGCCAGGGGAGTATTTT	CASSFKRPGEYF
TRBD1	few	TRBV4-2	TRBJ1-4	TGTGCCAGCAGCCAGGGAACAGGGGTGATTGGAAAACTGTTTTTT	CASSQGTGVIGKLFF
NA	NA	TRBV4-1	TRBJ2-7	TGCGCCAGCAGCAAAGGGACGGCAGGGCTCTCCTACGAGCAGTACTTC	CASSKGTAGLSYEQYF
TRBD1	NA	TRBV2	TRBJ1-5	TGTGCCAGCAGGGGGACAGGGGGAGTCTATAGCAATCAGCCCCAGCATTTT	CASRGTGGVYSNQPQHF
TRBD1	NA	TRBV10-3	TRBJ2-7	TGTGCCATCAGTGAGTCCCGGACAGGGGACGAGCAGTACTTC	CAISESRTGDEQYF
NA	NA	TRBV13	TRBJ2-2	TGTGCCAGCAGCTTCGGCAGGGTAGGACGGGCCGGGGAGCTGTTTTTT	CASSFGRVGRAGELFF
TRBD2	NA	TRBV9	TRBJ2-3	TGTGCCAGCAGCCGTAGCGGGGGGGCCGCTACGCAGTATTTT	CASSRSGGAATQYF
NA	NA	TRBV5-8	TRBJ1-5	TGTGCCAGCAGCTTACGGTTCAATCAGCCCCAGCATTTT	CASSLRFNQPQHF